The entry that follows covers one T cell receptor (beta chain) sequence. Its antigen remains unknown. This sample was included in a study of CD8 T cells in Susac syndrome. Reverse transcription of roughly 0.5 to 1 ug RNA used random hexamers. Multiplex immunoSEQ PCR targeted 54 Vbeta and 13 Jbeta TCR beta segments. MiXCR, applied by TCRdb to the immunoSEQ multiplex PCR reads, yields one record per CDR3 protein. The data hold some 140,000 distinct CDR3 sequences, with roughly 80% observed a single time. The CDR3 totals 17 residues. V shed 3 bases and J shed 0 bases, with 12 bases lying between them. CDR1 is SGHTA, CDR2 FQGNSA, per germline. Study observations and caveats: The study recognized that the number of individuals in its TCR sequencing and HLA analysis was relatively small.

The specimen was CD8+ T cells from PBMCs. This clonotype originated in a human donor with multiple sclerosis. The V call is TRBV7-2, the J call TRBJ1-6; possibly TRBD1 for D (6 bases). CDR3 DNA: TGTGCCAGCAGCTTTTACAGGGAAAGCTCCTATAATTCACCCCTCCACTTT. Amino acid sequence: CASSFYRESSYNSPLHF.